The rows below give T cell receptor beta chains drawn from one sample of a study of blood T cell repertoires in COVID-19. Profiling relied on immunoSEQ multiplex PCR, and the TCRdb table lists in-frame clones only, not all of them. This sample has about 140,000 clones, with 75% to 85% found just once. Sequenced: peripheral blood. These TCRs come from a man in his sixties with active or convalescent COVID-19. CDR3s include the opening cysteine and the closing phenylalanine or tryptophan. The order of the fields is J gene, D gene, CDR3 length, clone size, V gene, CDR3 DNA, CDR3 protein. The D gene is left open where the match is weak. For some rows the clone size is stated as once, few or many, or as a class when expanded; others skip it.

TRBJ1-1 | - | 16 | - | TRBV4-1 | TGCGCCAGCAGCCAAGATGTTTTCGTCGGTCGAAGTGAAGCTTTCTTT | CASSQDVFVGRSEAFF
TRBJ1-6 | - | 15 | - | TRBV28 | TGTGCCAGCAGTTTTGTGACAGGATATAATTCACCCCTCCACTTT | CASSFVTGYNSPLHF
TRBJ2-3 | TRBD2 | 15 | few | TRBV19 | TGTGCCAGTAGTATAGATCTCCTAGCGGGAGCTGCGCAGTATTTT | CASSIDLLAGAAQYF
TRBJ1-1 | - | 13 | few | TRBV12-3/TRBV12-4 | TGTGCCAGCAGTGACAGTTCGGACACTGAAGCTTTCTTT | CASSDSSDTEAFF
TRBJ1-1 | - | 11 | - | TRBV28 | TGTGCCAGCAGCTCCGTCGCGGGCGGGGGCTTT | CASSSVAGGGF
TRBJ2-5 | TRBD1 | 15 | - | TRBV14 | TGTGCCAGCAGCCAATTCGCAGGGGGAGTAGAGACCCAGTACTTC | CASSQFAGGVETQYF
TRBJ1-1 | - | 15 | - | TRBV7-9 | TGTGCCAGCAGCCTCGACAGATATTTGAACACTGAAGCTTTCTTT | CASSLDRYLNTEAFF
TRBJ1-5 | TRBD1 | 15 | few | TRBV2 | TGTGCCAGCAGTGCCGGGACAGGGGCTCGTCAGCCCCAGCATTTT | CASSAGTGARQPQHF
TRBJ1-6 | TRBD1 | 16 | - | TRBV11-2 | TGTGCCAGCAGCTTAACAGGGGGGGTAAATAATTCACCCCTCCACTTT | CASSLTGGVNNSPLHF
TRBJ1-4 | - | 12 | - | TRBV11-3 | TGTGCCAGCAGCTTAGGAGCTGGAAAACTGTTTTTT | CASSLGAGKLFF
TRBJ2-5 | TRBD2 | 15 | - | TRBV15 | TGTGCCACCAGCGGCCTAGCGGTACGCCAAGAGACCCAGTACTTC | CATSGLAVRQETQYF
TRBJ2-4 | TRBD2 | 16 | - | TRBV6-5 | TGTGCCAGCAGTTACGGGCGGGAGCAAGGTAAAAACATTCAGTACTTC | CASSYGREQGKNIQYF
TRBJ1-2 | - | 16 | - | TRBV4-1 | TGCGCCAGCAGCCAAGAGGGGCTAGGGCCTTACTATGGCTACACCTTC | CASSQEGLGPYYGYTF
TRBJ2-5 | TRBD1 | 16 | - | TRBV27 | TGTGCCAGCAGATCCATGACAGGGACCTTGGGAGAGACCCAGTACTTC | CASRSMTGTLGETQYF
TRBJ1-6 | - | 14 | once | TRBV6-2/TRBV6-3 | TGTGCCAGCAGTATTGCAGCGGGTAATTCACCCCTCCACTTT | CASSIAAGNSPLHF
TRBJ1-5 | TRBD1 | 15 | - | TRBV2 | TGTGCCAGCAGTGAGGACCGACAGGGTTCGCAGCCCCAGCATTTT | CASSEDRQGSQPQHF
TRBJ1-2 | TRBD1 | 14 | - | TRBV11-3 | TGTGCCAGCAGCTCCAGGGGGCGAGGCTATGGCTACACCTTC | CASSSRGRGYGYTF
TRBJ1-1 | TRBD1 | 11 | few | TRBV2 | TGTGCCAGTGGGACAGGGAATGAAGCTTTCTTT | CASGTGNEAFF
TRBJ2-1 | - | 16 | few | TRBV5-1 | TGCGCCAGCAGCTTGGAGGGGGTCGGGCTATACAATGAGCAGTTCTTC | CASSLEGVGLYNEQFF
TRBJ2-5 | TRBD2 | 16 | - | TRBV6-2/TRBV6-3 | TGTGCCAGCAGTTTCGCTAGCGGGAGGGTTGAAGAGACCCAGTACTTC | CASSFASGRVEETQYF
TRBJ2-3 | TRBD1 | 15 | - | TRBV15 | TGTGCCACCAGCAAAAGACAGGGTGGCACAGATACGCAGTATTTT | CATSKRQGGTDTQYF
TRBJ1-1 | - | 18 | - | TRBV27 | TGTGCCAGCATTCCTGTCAGGACAGAAAAACTAATGAACACTGAAGCTTTCTTT | CASIPVRTEKLMNTEAFF
TRBJ2-1 | - | 15 | - | TRBV30 | TGTGCCTGGAGTTGGGCCAGCCACCAGTACAATGAGCAGTTCTTC | CAWSWASHQYNEQFF
TRBJ2-1 | TRBD2 | 16 | - | TRBV7-2 | TGTGCCAGCAGCTATACTAGCGGGGGGTTGGTGAATGAGCAGTTCTTC | CASSYTSGGLVNEQFF
TRBJ2-7 | TRBD1 | 12 | - | TRBV5-1 | TGCGCCAGCAGCGACAGGGGAAACGAGCAGTACTTC | CASSDRGNEQYF
TRBJ2-1 | TRBD1 | 14 | - | TRBV14 | TGTGCCAGCAGCCGCGAACAGGGGGTTGATGAGCAGTTCTTC | CASSREQGVDEQFF
TRBJ1-2 | TRBD1 | 14 | - | TRBV28 | TGTGCCAGCAGTTCAGGGGGCGCTTTCTATGGCTACACCTTC | CASSSGGAFYGYTF
TRBJ1-2 | - | 16 | - | TRBV9 | TGTGCCAGCAGCGGCCCCCCTCGGAGGGGACTCCGAGGCTACACCTTC | CASSGPPRRGLRGYTF
TRBJ2-1 | - | 16 | - | TRBV7-2 | TGTGCCAGCAGCCCCAGGGGGGATCTCTACATCCATGAGCAGTTCTTC | CASSPRGDLYIHEQFF
TRBJ1-4 | - | 18 | once | TRBV4-1 | TGCGCCAGCAGCCAAGAAGAATTGGTAGGGTCTGGAGGGGAAAAACTGTTTTTT | CASSQEELVGSGGEKLFF
TRBJ2-5 | - | 14 | - | TRBV4-3 | TGCGCCAGCAGCCAATACAGGGACCCGGGGACCCAGTACTTC | CASSQYRDPGTQYF
TRBJ2-1 | TRBD2 | 15 | - | TRBV19 | TGTGCCAGTAGTATTCCGGGGGGTATTTACAATGAGCAGTTCTTC | CASSIPGGIYNEQFF
TRBJ1-1 | TRBD1 | 15 | - | TRBV30 | TGTGCCTGGACTAAGCCCAGACAGGGTAATACTGAAGCTTTCTTT | CAWTKPRQGNTEAFF
TRBJ2-1 | - | 13 | - | TRBV7-2 | TGTGCCAGCACGGGCAGGCGGGGCAATGAGCAGTTCTTC | CASTGRRGNEQFF
TRBJ2-5 | TRBD1 | 18 | - | TRBV2 | TGTGCCAGCAGGGTCGGACAGGCAGCACAGTCCACCCAAGAGACCCAGTACTTC | CASRVGQAAQSTQETQYF
TRBJ2-1 | TRBD2 | 17 | - | TRBV5-1 | TGCGCCAGCACCCCCCGACTAGCGGGAGGGGCCTACAATGAGCAGTTCTTC | CASTPRLAGGAYNEQFF
TRBJ1-4 | TRBD1 | 15 | few | TRBV30 | TGTGCCTGGAGTAAAACCGGGACAGAGAATGAAAAACTGTTTTTT | CAWSKTGTENEKLFF
TRBJ1-5 | TRBD1 | 14 | - | TRBV6-5 | TGTGCCAGCAGGCTGGGGACAGGGAATCAGCCCCAGCATTTT | CASRLGTGNQPQHF